Listed here is a single TCR beta chain. What it binds is not known. Noted time point: week 11, during vaccination. The study gave 300 ug of mutant IDH1 20-mer peptide per vaccine dose, with topical imiquimod. Assay used: immunoSEQ multiplex PCR; TCRdb lists only in-frame clones, some missing. The table records approximately 64,000 clones, 84% of them present only once. The CDR3 sequence is 13 residues long. V lost 4 bases and J 6 bases, leaving 14 bases between the germline ends. CDR1 and CDR2 from the germline V gene are SGHRS and YFSETQ. This sample is drawn from a study of a mutant IDH1 vaccine in newly diagnosed glioma. The overall study: Once 4-6 weeks had passed after radiotherapy alone, vaccination started, or it started with temozolomide cycles. Patients previously underwent radiotherapy, temozolomide, or both, and most underwent both.

The gene calls are TRBV5-1 and TRBJ2-7, with TRBD1 as a possible D gene (7 bases). The sequencing here drew on PBMCs, taken from a glioma patient whose treatment included an IDH1 peptide vaccine. The TCR was taken from a woman in her 50s with glioma. This CDR3 is CASSPGQEGEQYF. The CDR3, as DNA: TGCGCCAGCAGCCCCGGACAGGAGGGCGAGCAGTACTTC.